The clone carrying this T cell receptor beta chain was found many times. No antigen is known for it. The sample comes from a study of breast tumors, draining lymph nodes, adjacent tissues. Findings and limits, study-wide: Luminal-like breast cancer showed significantly greater tumor-nontumor repertoire similarity than basal-like breast cancer did. The data were judged consistent with most tumor T cells coming from lymph node and expanding in tumor. That most tumor T cells come from lymph nodes remained unproven. Compared with lymph nodes, tumors were less diverse; compared with nontumor tissue, more.

Samples came from axillary lymph nodes draining the breast cancer. Germline V gene data show CDR1 as SGHNT and CDR2 as YENEEA. This CDR3 contains 16 residues. The V segment lost 5 bases and the J segment 5 bases; nucleotides outside the gene matches: 11. TCRdb re-analysed the multiplex PCR reads in MiXCR, keeping a single row per CDR3 protein. The repertoire holds some 170,000 distinct CDR3 sequences, with about 30% as singletons. The sequenced material came from axillary lymph node tissue. This sequence joins TRBV11-3 and TRBJ2-1; 8 bases are a match to TRBD2. The receptor comes from a female donor with breast cancer. Some clones in this sample may be carry-over from other donors' samples. As DNA, the CDR3 is TGTGCCAGCAGCCGTGGGCCCGCGGGGGGCGACAATGAGCAGTTCTTC. Its translation: CASSRGPAGGDNEQFF.